This T cell receptor beta chain was recorded in a study of T cell changes during pregnancy in multiple sclerosis. The method was immunoSEQ multiplex PCR; TCRdb's version includes in-frame clones alone and lacks a portion of them. In the table there are about 23,000 clones, about 88% of which are singletons. V was clipped by 0 bases and J by 3 bases, with 20 bases between them. CDR3 length: 18 amino acids. The V gene's germline CDR1 is LGHNA and CDR2 YSLEER. The source material was CD8+ T cells from peripheral blood mononuclear cells, sampled after pregnancy. The clonotype was recovered from a female donor with multiple sclerosis, enrolled in a pregnancy study. The rearrangement uses TRBV4-3 and TRBJ1-2; possible D gene TRBD1, 5 bases. The CDR3 loop reads CASSQESISAQGDYGYTF. In nucleotides, the CDR3 is TGCGCCAGCAGCCAAGAGAGCATTTCGGCACAAGGGGACTATGGCTACACCTTC.